This T cell receptor beta chain was recorded in a study of cytomegalovirus exposure and HLA in healthy donors. Findings of the study overall: Versus the roughly 700-donor mean, an Asian-associated ancestry cluster reportedly showed fewer N-insertions in a later analysis. A later analysis found that most CMV-associated TCR beta chains appeared HLA-restricted. A later analysis associated 15,000 or so TCR beta sequences with HLA alleles at a 0.05 false discovery rate.

Note on this clone: Its cognate antigen is unknown.

The PCR had 60 Vbeta and 13 Jbeta primers. TCRdb's copy holds only in-frame clones and misses some; the assay was immunoSEQ multiplex PCR. Counted here are 60,000 to 75,000 clones, about 80% occurring once; the ten biggest clones make up roughly 7.8%. While unrecorded immune exposures were likely, the donors were nominally healthy when sampled. The germline CDR1 and CDR2 sequences are LNHDA and SQIVND (reference sequence). This CDR3 has 13 amino acids. V shed 5 bases and J shed 8 bases, with 13 bases lying between them. The clonotype originates from a man aged 18-30 years in good health and CMV-seropositive. The sample taken for sequencing was PBMCs. The V call is TRBV19, the J call TRBJ2-1, with D maybe TRBD2 (6 bases). CDR3 sequence reads: CASSAGLPYEQFF. In DNA form, the CDR3 reads TGTGCCAGTAGTGCGGGACTCCCGTATGAGCAGTTCTTC.